The TCR beta chain under discussion was sequenced for a study of blood T cell repertoires in COVID-19. On the study more broadly: Acute and convalescent COVID-19 specimens originated in the United States, Italy and Spain. T cells, B-cell-depleted T cells, or PBMCs provided the cDNA or gDNA that served as material.

Under the authors' procedure: For nucleated cells, counts were estimated from reference gene primer amplification. Assay: immunoSEQ multiplex PCR; the TCRdb copy retains only in-frame clones and omits some. Clonal size and the V and J genes are those of that table, whereas D and trimming came from the DNA. The repertoire holds more than 55,000 clones, approximately 92% seen once, with 3.5% to 5.5% in the top ten. Per the germline V gene, CDR1 is SGHRS and CDR2 is YFSETQ. The CDR3 extends over 16 amino acids. V gave up 3 bases and J gave up 9 bases; unmatched junction bases: 9. The J gene is TRBJ1-6, the V gene TRBV5-1, with 10 positions matching TRBD1. Input material: peripheral blood. The receptor was derived from a man over 45 with active COVID-19. CDR3 protein: CASSYSGTGEGSPLHF. Here the CDR3 DNA reads TGCGCCAGCAGCTACTCCGGGACAGGGGAGGGTTCACCCCTCCACTTT.